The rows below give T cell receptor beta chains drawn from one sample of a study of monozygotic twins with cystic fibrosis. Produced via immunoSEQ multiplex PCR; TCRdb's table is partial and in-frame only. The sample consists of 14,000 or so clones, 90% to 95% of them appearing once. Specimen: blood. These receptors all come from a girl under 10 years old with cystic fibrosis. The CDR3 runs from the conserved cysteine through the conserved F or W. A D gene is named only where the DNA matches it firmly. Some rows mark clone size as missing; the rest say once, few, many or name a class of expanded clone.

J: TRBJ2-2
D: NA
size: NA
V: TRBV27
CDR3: CASSLSIGSLAGELFF
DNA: TGTGCCAGCAGTTTATCTATAGGTTCATTAGCCGGGGAGCTGTTTTTT

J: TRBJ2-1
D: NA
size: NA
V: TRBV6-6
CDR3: CASGSPHNEQFF
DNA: TGTGCCAGCGGGAGTCCCCACAATGAGCAGTTCTTC

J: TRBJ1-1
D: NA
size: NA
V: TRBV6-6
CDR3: CASSYSAGESFF
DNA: TGTGCCAGCAGTTACTCGGCGGGGGAATCTTTCTTT

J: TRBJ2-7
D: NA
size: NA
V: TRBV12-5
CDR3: CASALFGVGGDYEQYF
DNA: TGTGCTAGTGCCCTTTTCGGTGTGGGGGGAGACTACGAGCAGTACTTC

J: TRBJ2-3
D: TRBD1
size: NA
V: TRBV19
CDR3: CASSISGTGYTDTQYF
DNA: TGTGCCAGTAGTATTTCCGGGACAGGATACACAGATACGCAGTATTTT

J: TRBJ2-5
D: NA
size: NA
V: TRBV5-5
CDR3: CASRPEGGLAETQYF
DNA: TGTGCCAGCAGACCCGAGGGGGGCCTCGCAGAGACCCAGTACTTC

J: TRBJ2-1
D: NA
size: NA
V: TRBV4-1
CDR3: CASRGSGGSGYNEQFF
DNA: TGCGCCAGCAGGGGATCCGGTGGTAGCGGTTACAATGAGCAGTTCTTC

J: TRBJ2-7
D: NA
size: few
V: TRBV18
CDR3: CASSPPRTGGKQYF
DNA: TGTGCCAGCTCACCACCTCGAACAGGAGGGAAGCAGTACTTC

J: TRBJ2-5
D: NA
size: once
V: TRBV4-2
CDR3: CASSQESRTVQETQYF
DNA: TGTGCCAGCAGCCAAGAGTCTCGGACAGTACAAGAGACCCAGTACTTC

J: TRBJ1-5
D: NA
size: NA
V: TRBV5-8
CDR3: CASSLADSSNQPQHF
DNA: TGTGCCAGCAGCTTGGCCGACAGTAGCAATCAGCCCCAGCATTTT

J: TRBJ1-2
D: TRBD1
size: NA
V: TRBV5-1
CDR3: CASSSPRGPNNGQDYGYTF
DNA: TGCGCCAGCAGCTCCCCGCGGGGACCAAACAATGGACAGGACTATGGCTACACCTTC

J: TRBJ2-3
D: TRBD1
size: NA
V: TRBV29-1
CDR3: CSVGQGASTDTQYF
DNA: TGCAGCGTTGGACAGGGGGCTAGCACAGATACGCAGTATTTT

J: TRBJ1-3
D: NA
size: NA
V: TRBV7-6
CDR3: CASSSTDRRSSGNTIYF
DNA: TGTGCCAGCAGCTCGACCGACAGGAGGAGCTCTGGAAACACCATATATTTT

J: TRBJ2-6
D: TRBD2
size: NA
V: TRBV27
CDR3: CASSFSGTSFSGANVLTF
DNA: TGTGCCAGCAGTTTCTCCGGGACTAGCTTCTCTGGGGCCAACGTCCTGACTTTC

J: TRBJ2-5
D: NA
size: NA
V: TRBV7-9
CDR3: CASSLALGKETQYF
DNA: TGTGCCAGCAGCTTAGCGCTAGGTAAAGAGACCCAGTACTTC

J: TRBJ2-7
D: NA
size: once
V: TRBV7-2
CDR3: CASSLVGGRVTYEQYF
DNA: TGTGCCAGCAGCTTAGTCGGGGGCAGGGTTACCTACGAGCAGTACTTC

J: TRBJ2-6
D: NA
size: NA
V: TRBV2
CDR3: CASRQGSGANVLTF
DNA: TGTGCCAGCAGGCAGGGCTCTGGGGCCAACGTCCTGACTTTC

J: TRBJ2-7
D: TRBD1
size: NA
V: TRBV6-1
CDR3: CASSHRGQPSYEQYF
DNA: TGTGCCAGCAGCCACAGGGGCCAACCCTCCTACGAGCAGTACTTC

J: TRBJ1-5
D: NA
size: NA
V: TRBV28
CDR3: CASSFASHSNQPQHF
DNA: TGTGCCAGCAGTTTTGCGTCTCATAGCAATCAGCCCCAGCATTTT

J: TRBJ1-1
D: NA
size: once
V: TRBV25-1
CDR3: CASSETNTEAFF
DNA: TGTGCCAGCAGTGAAACGAACACTGAAGCTTTCTTT

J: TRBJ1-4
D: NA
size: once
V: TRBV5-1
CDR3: CASSFGGINEKLFF
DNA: TGCGCCAGCAGCTTTGGAGGGATTAATGAAAAACTGTTTTTT

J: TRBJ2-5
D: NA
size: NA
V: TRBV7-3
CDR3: CASSLGLYNQETQYF
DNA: TGTGCCAGCAGCTTAGGGCTCTACAACCAAGAGACCCAGTACTTC

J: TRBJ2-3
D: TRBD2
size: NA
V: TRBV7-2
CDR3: CASSLSFGVAGGPEDTQYF
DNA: TGTGCCAGCAGCTTATCGTTTGGGGTAGCGGGAGGGCCCGAAGATACGCAGTATTTT

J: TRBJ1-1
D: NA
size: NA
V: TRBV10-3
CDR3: CATYRSFEDTEAFF
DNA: TGTGCCACCTACAGGTCCTTTGAGGACACTGAAGCTTTCTTT

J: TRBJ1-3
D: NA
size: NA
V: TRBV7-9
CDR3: CASRREKQGEGNTIYF
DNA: TGTGCCAGCAGGCGGGAGAAACAGGGCGAGGGAAACACCATATATTTT

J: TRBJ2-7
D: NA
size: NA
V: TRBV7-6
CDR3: CASSLVQARPSREQYF
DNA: TGTGCCAGCAGCTTAGTTCAGGCGAGACCCAGTCGAGAGCAGTACTTC